Listed here are 4 T cell receptor beta chains from one sample, sequenced in a study of blood T cell repertoires in COVID-19. The repertoire was sequenced with immunoSEQ multiplex PCR; TCRdb's copy has only in-frame clones and lacks some. The table has 95,000 to 150,000 clones, around 86% seen once; the top ten hold about 4.5%. Sequenced material: peripheral blood. Receptors were obtained from a man aged 40-50 years with acute or convalescent COVID-19.

The chain couples TRBV4-3 to TRBJ1-5; D remains unclear. This CDR3 is built from 13 residues. Looked up from germline, CDR1 is LGHNA and CDR2 is YSLEER. Trimming removed 6 bases at V and 7 bases at J, with 13 bases between. This CDR3 reads CASSTAVSQPQHF. In nucleotides, the CDR3 is TGCGCCAGCAGTACGGCGGTCAGCCAGCCCCAGCATTTT.

This clone has more than one count but fewer than ten. This chain links TRBV6-2 or TRBV6-3 with TRBJ2-1; 7 bases map to TRBD1. V dropped 5 bases and J dropped 3; count of bases not matched to a gene: 7. Germline lookup yields CDR1 MNHEY and CDR2 SVGEGT. The CDR3 is 15 amino acids. CDR3 DNA sequence: TGTGCCAGCAGTCAGCTGGACAGGAACTACAATGAGCAGTTCTTC. Translated, it gives CASSQLDRNYNEQFF.

About this clone itself: Other DNA variants within this sample encode the same CDR3. V gene TRBV29-1 combines with J gene TRBJ2-5, with 7 nucleotides matching TRBD1. Germline V gives CDR1 SQVTM, CDR2 ANQGSEA. The CDR3 is made up of 13 amino acids. Trimming cost V 0 bases and J 4 bases; bases outside gene matches: 2. CDR3 DNA: TGCAGCGTTGAAGAAACAGGGGTAGAGACCCAGTACTTC. This sequence encodes CSVEETGVETQYF.

Here the CDR3 reads CASSSGAGGTGNTIYF. In DNA, the CDR3 is TGTGCCAGCAGCTCGGGGGCGGGGGGAACTGGAAACACCATATATTTT. This rearrangement joins TRBV5-4 to TRBJ1-3; D possibly corresponds to TRBD1 (6 bases). CDR3 size: 16 residues. The V end lost 3 bases, the J end lost 2 bases, and 15 bases lay between the germline ends. CDR1 and CDR2 (germline): SGHNT, YYREEE (reference sequence).